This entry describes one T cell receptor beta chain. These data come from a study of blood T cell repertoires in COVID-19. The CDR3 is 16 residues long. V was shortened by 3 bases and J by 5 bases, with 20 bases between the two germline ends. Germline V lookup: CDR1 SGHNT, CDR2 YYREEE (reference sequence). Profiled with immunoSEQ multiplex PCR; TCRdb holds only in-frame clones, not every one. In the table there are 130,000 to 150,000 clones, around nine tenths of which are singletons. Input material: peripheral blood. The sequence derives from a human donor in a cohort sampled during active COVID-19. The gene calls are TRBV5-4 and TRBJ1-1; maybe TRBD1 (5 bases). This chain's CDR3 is CASSSGPGGVGTEAFF. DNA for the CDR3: TGTGCCAGCAGCTCCGGACCCGGAGGGGTAGGGACTGAAGCTTTCTTT.